Sequencing of this T cell receptor (beta chain) was carried out in a study of identical twins (dated by TCRdb to the mid-2010s). With respect to the entire study: To test whether fetal clonotypes persist, the study used deep sequencing on TCR alpha and beta repertoires from monozygotic twins, unrelated adults of various ages, and cord blood. Replicate twin experiments were performed at different times using different library preparation protocols to rule out contamination.

Spanning cysteine to phenylalanine, the CDR3 consists of 11 amino acids. Only CDR3 DNA remains: 33 bases, in frame from the first base. Via the germline V gene, CDR1 is SGHVS and CDR2 FQNEAQ. Trimmed from V: 5 bases; trimmed from J: 13 bases; junction bases lacking a gene match: 6. Every donor was a healthy Caucasian. The study also sequenced three unrelated non-twin adults: a male aged 18 to 30, a male aged 50 to 59 and a female aged 50 to 59. Using Miltenyi CD45RO+ enrichment and human naive T-cell isolation kits, memory (CD45RO+) and naive T cells were isolated from PBMC. This clonotype was seen ten or more times. No cognate antigen has been identified for it. Base qualities were left out, and no much larger clone turns up one base away. The full study reports these points: Because the same donors could not be followed over many years, the conclusions relied on cross-sectional statistical analysis. Invariant T cells such as MAIT and iNKT could partly confound zero-insertion analyses, although diverse VJ usage argued against such confounding for most clonotypes. Abundant cord blood beta clonotypes had fewer insertions, young adult naive repertoires showed a similar but weaker trend, and memory repertoires showed no such trend. Compared with coincidental sharing between unrelated individuals, an excess of low generation-probability sequences was observed among out-of-frame TCR alpha sequences shared between twins. The excess sharing between twins in beta out-of-frame sequences was weaker because fewer shared sequences reduced the signal-to-noise ratio. Recombination models systematically underestimated out-of-frame TCR alpha sharing in monozygotic twins but agreed with sharing between unrelated individuals.

Libraries were prepared through 5' RACE. TCRdb records Illumina HiSeq 2000 as the sequencer. A universal primer binding site was introduced by template switching, and a unique molecular identifier was present in the final cDNA, enabling accurate counting of TCR cDNA molecules. Specific primers in the conserved constant-segment region were used to synthesize first-strand cDNA for the TCR alpha and beta chains. To control for contamination, every cDNA library was double barcoded, receiving both a SMART-Mk sample barcode and Illumina barcodes. TruSeq adapter sequences along with Illumina sample barcodes were introduced in two successive PCR steps. The Illumina HiSeq platform was used with custom primers to sequence TCR alpha and beta cDNA libraries. The study's own analysis went as follows. Raw reads were processed with MiGEC to extract unique molecular identifiers, and MiXCR was used to determine CDR3 positions. Recombination models were inferred per individual with the repgenHMM and IGoR tools using an EM algorithm. Shared clonotypes were analyzed with the tcR package in R, and sharing was normalized by the product of cloneset sizes. To study raw recombination free of thymic and clonal selection effects, out-of-frame nonproductive sequences were analyzed. TCRdb reprocessing: public reads trimmed at Q25 with fastp, clones called with MiXCR, in-frame beta chains kept. Rows with one shared CDR3 protein collapse into an entry with the most common genes and DNA. The V and J calls and clone size are TCRdb's, not the authors'. Recorded for this sample are around 670,000 distinct CDR3 sequences; 5.5% to 7.5% of them occurred a single time. The ten largest clones capture approximately 2% of the sample.

This sequence was found in a man younger than 35 in good health. What was sequenced was naive T cells sorted from blood. The meaning of the sample's cell subset or site label: cells isolated with a human naive T-cell isolation kit. Recombination linked TRBV7-8 to TRBJ1-2; the central 8 bases match TRBD1. The CDR3 corresponds to CASSAGQGGTF. The DNA sequence reads TGTGCCAGCAGCGCTGGACAGGGCGGCACCTTC.